The 6 T cell receptor beta chains presented below share a single source sample, sequenced in a study of T cell responses to AZD1222 COVID-19 vaccine. Profiling relied on immunoSEQ multiplex PCR, and the TCRdb table lists in-frame clones only, not all of them. Of approximately 160,000 clones listed, about nine tenths were seen once; the top ten hold roughly 1.6%. Here the sequenced sample was peripheral blood, taken on day 0 of AZD1222 vaccination. The receptors were gathered from an adult in good health.

The chain combines TRBV9 with TRBJ1-4; the D is unclear. CDR3 length equals 14 residues. Trimming cost V 0 bases and J 4 bases, with 7 bases left between them. The germline V gene has CDR1 SGDLS and CDR2 YYNGEE. CDR3 coding DNA: TGTGCCAGCAGCGTAGGGCCGAATAATGAAAAACTGTTTTTT. This sequence encodes CASSVGPNNEKLFF.

The CDR3 sequence: CAWTGGGQPQHF. For the CDR3, the DNA is TGTGCCTGGACGGGAGGGGGGCAGCCCCAGCATTTT. The chain combines TRBV30 with TRBJ1-5, with D possibly TRBD1 on 6 matching bases. The germline V gene encodes CDR1 GTSNPN and CDR2 SVGIG (reference sequence). The CDR3 runs to 12 residues. V gave up 4 bases and J gave up 7 bases, with 11 bases separating them.

The chain carries TRBV27 and TRBJ1-5; 8 nucleotides match TRBD1. Unmatched junction bases numbered 6, after V lost 5 bases and J lost 3 bases. Germline assignment: CDR1 MNHEY and CDR2 SMNVEV (reference sequence). The CDR3 has 15 amino acids. CDR3 loop: CASSKSGGYNQPQHF. CDR3 coding DNA: TGTGCCAGCAGTAAGTCAGGGGGCTACAATCAGCCCCAGCATTTT.

This sequence joins TRBV28 and TRBJ1-5; TRBD1 matches at 8 bases. CDR3 size: 15 residues. With 8 bases clipped from V and 1 base from J, the junction kept 7 bases outside the gene matches. Germline values: CDR1 MDHEN, CDR2 SYDVKM. CDR3 DNA sequence: TGTGCCAGCCGTGGGGCAGGGGGCAGCAATCAGCCCCAGCATTTT. The encoded protein is CASRGAGGSNQPQHF. Looking up the rest from reference TRBV28 and TRBJ1-5 gives the full variable domain: DVKVTQSSRYLVKRTGEKVFLECVQDMDHENMFWYRQDPGLGLRLIYFSYDVKMKEKGDIPEGYSVSREKKERFSLILESASTNQTSMYLCASRGAGGSNQPQHFGDGTRLSIL.

This chain uses TRBV9 with TRBJ1-1, with TRBD1 identical over 10 bases. V was clipped by 3 bases and J by 1 base; unmatched bases: 3. This CDR3 is 15 amino acids long. Looked up from germline, CDR1 is SGDLS and CDR2 is YYNGEE. CDR3 nucleotide sequence: TGTGCCAGCAGCGCTTGGGACAGGGGGAACACTGAAGCTTTCTTT. Its translation is CASSAWDRGNTEAFF.

The chain recombines TRBV7-9 with TRBJ1-1, with D possibly TRBD1 on 5 matching bases. Trimming left V 5 bases short and J 5 bases short, with 15 bases between. The CDR3 runs to 14 residues. CDR1 is SEHNR and CDR2 is FQNEAQ in the germline V gene (reference sequence). CDR3: CASSLRGSSTEAFF. CDR3 coding DNA: TGTGCCAGCAGCCTCCGGGGCTCGAGTACTGAAGCTTTCTTT.